Listed below are T cell receptor beta chains from one sample, sequenced in a study of T cell changes during pregnancy in multiple sclerosis. Measured with immunoSEQ multiplex PCR; TCRdb has only the in-frame clones, and not every one. The repertoire consists of 40,000 to 45,000 clones, with 70% to 90% occurring once and the leading ten covering about 6%. The sequences come from CD8+ T cells from peripheral blood mononuclear cells, collected after pregnancy. The receptors derive from a female donor in good health, enrolled as a control in a pregnancy study. CDR3s include the opening cysteine and the closing phenylalanine or tryptophan. D genes are given only for firm matches. Clone size is given for some rows only: seen once, a few or many times, or a class if the clone is expanded.

>TRBJ1-6|.|.|TRBV9
TGTGCCAGCAGCGTACGGGGTTACTCCTATAATTCACCCCTCCACTTT
CASSVRGYSYNSPLHF
>TRBJ2-3|TRBD1|.|TRBV19
TGTGCCAGTAGTGCCAATGGTATCGGACAGGGGGCAACAGATACGCAGTATTTT
CASSANGIGQGATDTQYF
>TRBJ2-7|TRBD1|.|TRBV6-1
TGTGCCAGCAGCAACGGGGACAGAATCTCCTACGAGCAGTACTTC
CASSNGDRISYEQYF
>TRBJ2-3|.|.|TRBV7-9
TGTGCCAGCACCCAAGTGAGCCGGGACACAGATACGCAGTATTTT
CASTQVSRDTDTQYF
>TRBJ2-5|.|.|TRBV25-1
TGTGCCAGCAGTGAATATCGGCGAGGGTTGGAGGAGACCCAGTACTTC
CASSEYRRGLEETQYF
>TRBJ1-1|.|.|TRBV19
TGTGCCAGTAGTATTCTTCCCCTTACTAACACTGAAGCTTTCTTT
CASSILPLTNTEAFF
>TRBJ2-1|.|.|TRBV4-3
TGCGCCAGCAGCCCCCATATCGGTTACAATGAGCAGTTCTTC
CASSPHIGYNEQFF
>TRBJ1-2|TRBD1|.|TRBV28
TGTGCCAGCAGTGGCCGGGACAGGGGGCGCTATGGCTACACCTTC
CASSGRDRGRYGYTF
>TRBJ1-1|.|.|TRBV6-1
TGTGCCAGCAGTGAAGGGACAGAGAACACTGAAGCTTTCTTT
CASSEGTENTEAFF
>TRBJ2-3|.|.|TRBV7-3
TGTGCCAGCAGCTTATGGGCCCTCGGGGGCACAGATACGCAGTATTTT
CASSLWALGGTDTQYF
>TRBJ1-2|.|.|TRBV4-1
TGCGCCAGCAGCCAAGATCCGACCGGAGTCTATGGCTACACCTTC
CASSQDPTGVYGYTF
>TRBJ1-1|TRBD1|.|TRBV19
TGTGCCAGTAGTATAGTGCAGGGGGCCGTGGCTTTCTTT
CASSIVQGAVAFF
>TRBJ2-1|TRBD2|.|TRBV27
TGTGCCAGCAGTGGGTGGACTAGCGGAGCTTACAATGAGCAGTTCTTC
CASSGWTSGAYNEQFF
>TRBJ2-2|.|.|TRBV11-2
TGTGCCAGCAGCTTAGTCGGGGGCGGGGAGCTGTTTTTT
CASSLVGGGELFF
>TRBJ2-4|TRBD2|once|TRBV7-3
TGTGCCAGCAGCTCAACGGGGGGGGCGGGTCAGTACTTC
CASSSTGGAGQYF
>TRBJ2-1|.|.|TRBV9
TGTGCCAGCAGCGGCCGGGACTCAGACAATGAGCAGTTCTTC
CASSGRDSDNEQFF
>TRBJ2-7|TRBD1|.|TRBV5-8
TGTGCCAGCAGCTTAGGGACAGGGGGAGTGGACTACGAGCAGTACTTC
CASSLGTGGVDYEQYF
>TRBJ2-5|.|.|TRBV15
TGTGCCACCGGGAGCGAGACCCAGTACTTC
CATGSETQYF
>TRBJ1-5|.|once|TRBV7-9
TGTGCCAGCGCCACGGGGGGAACTCATCAGCCCCAGCATTTT
CASATGGTHQPQHF
>TRBJ1-5|.|.|TRBV28
TGTGCCAGCAGCTTACAGGGCTTGGTGCCCCAGCATTTT
CASSLQGLVPQHF
>TRBJ1-5|TRBD1|.|TRBV9
TGTGCCAGCAGCGGGGACAGGGGAGATCAGCCCCAGCATTTT
CASSGDRGDQPQHF
>TRBJ2-1|.|few|TRBV5-1
TGCGCCAGCAGCTTGACAGGGTGGAGCTCCTACAATGAGCAGTTCTTC
CASSLTGWSSYNEQFF
>TRBJ2-3|.|.|TRBV10-2
TGCGCCAGCATGGGGGGGGCGGGTATTGCAGATACGCAGTATTTT
CASMGGAGIADTQYF
>TRBJ2-1|TRBD1|.|TRBV7-8
TGTGCCAGCAGCTTAGCCGGACAGGGATTTTACAATGAGCAGTTCTTC
CASSLAGQGFYNEQFF
>TRBJ2-7|.|.|TRBV6-5
TGTGCCAGCAGTTACTCGATTATAGACGAGCAGTACTTC
CASSYSIIDEQYF
>TRBJ1-5|.|.|TRBV19
TGTGCCAGTAGTTCTCGGGATCTGAGCAATCAGCCCCAGCATTTT
CASSSRDLSNQPQHF
>TRBJ2-1|.|.|TRBV27
TGTGCCAGCAGTTCTCGCCTCACAGACATCGGTTTTGGTGAGCAGTTCTTC
CASSSRLTDIGFGEQFF
>TRBJ1-1|TRBD1|once|TRBV7-9
TGTGCCAGCAGCCACAAGAAGACAGGGAGAACTGAAGCTTTCTTT
CASSHKKTGRTEAFF
>TRBJ2-2|TRBD2|once|TRBV11-2
TGTGCCAGCAGCTTAGATGGGAGCGGGGGTTACACCGGGGAGCTGTTTTTT
CASSLDGSGGYTGELFF
>TRBJ2-5|TRBD1|few|TRBV2
TGTGCCAGCAGTGTGGGACAGGGACGAGAGACCCAGTACTTC
CASSVGQGRETQYF
>TRBJ1-1|.|.|TRBV7-2
TGTGCCAGCAGCTTAACGGGGGGCAACACTGAAGCTTTCTTT
CASSLTGGNTEAFF
>TRBJ1-4|.|.|TRBV15
TGTGCCACCAGCAGAGAATCTGCAACTAATGAAAAACTGTTTTTT
CATSRESATNEKLFF
>TRBJ2-1|TRBD2|once|TRBV27
TGTGCCAGCAGTTTTATAGCGGGGCGGAATGAGCAGTTCTTC
CASSFIAGRNEQFF
>TRBJ2-2|.|.|TRBV4-3
TGCGCCAGCAGCCAAAGATTTTCAGGGGCTGGCGGGGAGCTGTTTTTT
CASSQRFSGAGGELFF
>TRBJ2-3|TRBD2|once|TRBV13
TGTGCCAGCAGCTTAGCCGCGGAACTAGCGGGGGCGAGCACAGATACGCAGTATTTT
CASSLAAELAGASTDTQYF
>TRBJ1-2|TRBD1|.|TRBV2
TGTGCCAGCAGAGGGGCTCGACAGGGGTACTATGGCTACACCTTC
CASRGARQGYYGYTF
>TRBJ1-6|.|.|TRBV28
TGTGCCAGCAGTTTGATGTCAGGCGGGAATTCACCCCTCCACTTT
CASSLMSGGNSPLHF
>TRBJ2-7|TRBD2|.|TRBV4-3
TGCGCCAGCAGCCAAACCTACGGACTAGCGGGGAGTTACGAGCAGTACTTC
CASSQTYGLAGSYEQYF
>TRBJ1-4|.|.|TRBV2
TGTGCCAGCATCGGTGCTGAAAAACTGTTTTTT
CASIGAEKLFF
>TRBJ1-1|.|.|TRBV28
TGTGCCAGCAGTTTTCGACTTACGCTAGGGGAAGAGGAAGCTTTCTTT
CASSFRLTLGEEEAFF
>TRBJ2-7|.|.|TRBV5-1
TGCGCCAGCAGCTTGGGCGGGGACTACGAGCAGTACTTC
CASSLGGDYEQYF